These T cell receptor beta chains were read from a single sample in a study of blood T cell repertoires in COVID-19. Libraries were prepared by immunoSEQ multiplex PCR; TCRdb keeps only in-frame clonotypes and omits some of them. The repertoire holds approximately 250,000 clones, with 75% to 95% as singletons. Sample: PBMCs or T cells enriched from blood (not recorded which). These receptors were taken from a man between 40 and 49 years old who had been exposed to COVID-19. CDR3s include the opening cysteine and the closing phenylalanine or tryptophan. Fields, in order: J gene, D gene, V gene, clone size, CDR3 DNA, CDR3 protein. D genes are given only for firm matches. The size entry is marked missing in some rows and otherwise reads once, few, many or a size class.

TRBJ1-6,-,TRBV27,-,TGTGCCAGCAGTTTCCAGACTGAGAACTCACCCCTCCACTTT,CASSFQTENSPLHF
TRBJ2-7,-,TRBV19,-,TGTGCCAGTAGTCTCATTTCTGGAGCAGCCAGCTCCTACGAGCAGTACTTC,CASSLISGAASSYEQYF
TRBJ2-7,TRBD1,TRBV30,-,TGTGCCTTAGAGGGACAGAACTACGAGCAGTACTTC,CALEGQNYEQYF
TRBJ2-7,-,TRBV6-5,-,TGTGCCGCTCGAGGGGGGGATAGTAAATGGGACGAGCAGTACTTC,CAARGGDSKWDEQYF
TRBJ2-1,TRBD2,TRBV28,-,TGTGCCAGCAGTTTTATCCGACTAGCGGGAGCTAATGAGCAGTTCTTC,CASSFIRLAGANEQFF
TRBJ2-7,-,TRBV11-3,few,TGTGCCAGCAGCTTTTTCACAGCAGAGCAGTACTTC,CASSFFTAEQYF
TRBJ2-5,TRBD2,TRBV19,-,TGTGCCAGTAGTATAGTAGGGAGGGGACCTCAAGAGACCCAGTACTTC,CASSIVGRGPQETQYF
TRBJ1-2,TRBD1,TRBV7-9,-,TGTGCCAGCAGCCTAGGACAGGGGAACTATGGCTACACCTTC,CASSLGQGNYGYTF
TRBJ1-2,TRBD1,TRBV19,few,TGTGCCACCACGCGGACAGGGCATGGCTACACCTTC,CATTRTGHGYTF
TRBJ2-3,-,TRBV28,-,TGTGCCAGCACGACGACAGGAACTACCACAGATACGCAGTATTTT,CASTTTGTTTDTQYF
TRBJ1-4,-,TRBV25-1,-,TGTGCCAGCAGTGAAGGGGCTTACTCTAATGAAAAACTGTTTTTT,CASSEGAYSNEKLFF
TRBJ1-3,-,TRBV12-3/TRBV12-4,-,TGTGCCAGCAGCCCCGGGGGAAACACCATATATTTT,CASSPGGNTIYF
TRBJ2-7,-,TRBV18,-,TGTGCCAGCTCAACCCCTGTGACAGGCCGCTACGAGCAGTACTTC,CASSTPVTGRYEQYF
TRBJ2-5,TRBD2,TRBV7-7,-,TGTGCTAGCAGCCAAGCTAGCGGGGCGGAGACCCAGTACTTC,CASSQASGAETQYF
TRBJ2-1,TRBD2,TRBV7-2,-,TGTGCCAGCAGCTTAGCGTCTAGCGGGAGAAGCGCAGATGAGCAGTTCTTC,CASSLASSGRSADEQFF
TRBJ1-3,-,TRBV30,-,TGTGCCTACGCGACAGGCCTCTCTGGAAACACCATATATTTT,CAYATGLSGNTIYF
TRBJ1-2,-,TRBV9,-,TGTGCCAGCAGCCCCAGGTCGCAGTCGGACTATGGCTACACCTTC,CASSPRSQSDYGYTF
TRBJ1-2,TRBD1,TRBV14,-,TGTGCCAGCAGCCCCGGGACAGAAGGCTACACCTTC,CASSPGTEGYTF
TRBJ2-2,-,TRBV21-1,-,TGTGCCAGCTTCAAAGGGAGGGCTATAACCTGGGAGCTGTTTTTT,CASFKGRAITWELFF